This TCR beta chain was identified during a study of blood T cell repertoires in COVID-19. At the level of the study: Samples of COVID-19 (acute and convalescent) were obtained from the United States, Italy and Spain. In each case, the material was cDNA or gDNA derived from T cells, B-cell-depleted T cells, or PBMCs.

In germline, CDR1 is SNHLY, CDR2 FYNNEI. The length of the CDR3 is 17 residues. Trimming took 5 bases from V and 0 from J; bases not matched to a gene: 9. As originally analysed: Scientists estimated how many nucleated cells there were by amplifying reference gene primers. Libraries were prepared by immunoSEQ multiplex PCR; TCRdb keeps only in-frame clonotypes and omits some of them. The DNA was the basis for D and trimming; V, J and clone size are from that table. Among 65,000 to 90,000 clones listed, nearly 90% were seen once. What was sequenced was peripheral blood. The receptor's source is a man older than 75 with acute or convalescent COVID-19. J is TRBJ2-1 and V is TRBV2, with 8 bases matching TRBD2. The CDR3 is CASSPQITSGSYNEQFF. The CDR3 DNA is TGTGCCAGCAGTCCCCAAATTACTAGCGGCTCCTACAATGAGCAGTTCTTC.